What follows are 25 T cell receptor beta chains derived from one specimen sequenced in a study of T cell responses to AZD1222 COVID-19 vaccine. Assay used: immunoSEQ multiplex PCR; TCRdb lists only in-frame clones, some missing. The table records more than 85,000 clones, 91% of them present only once. Sequences were derived from peripheral blood, sampled on day 0 of AZD1222 vaccination. The receptors here all came from an adult in good health.

The gene calls are TRBV5-1 and TRBJ1-2, with D tentatively TRBD1 (6 bases). V lost 0 bases and J 6 bases, leaving 9 bases between the germline ends. The CDR3 has 13 residues. Looked up from germline, CDR1 is SGHRS and CDR2 is YFSETQ. Here the CDR3 reads CASSLEQGDGYTF. CDR3 sequence (DNA): TGCGCCAGCAGCTTGGAACAGGGAGATGGCTACACCTTC.

The rearrangement joins TRBV11-3 to TRBJ2-7; the match to TRBD2 covers 7 bases. CDR1 is SGHNT and CDR2 is YENEEA in the germline V gene. V shed 5 bases and J 5 bases; nucleotides not matched to a gene: 15. This CDR3 spans 16 amino acids. The CDR3: CASSPPPSGCEDEQYF. CDR3 nucleotide sequence: TGTGCCAGCAGCCCCCCCCCTAGCGGATGCGAAGACGAGCAGTACTTC.

The rearrangement joins TRBV5-1 to TRBJ1-6; possible D gene TRBD1, 5 bases. The V end lost 4 bases, the J end lost 12 bases, and 14 bases lay between the germline ends. The CDR3 consists of 13 residues. CDR1 SGHRS and CDR2 YFSETQ come from the germline V gene. The CDR3 reads CASSNGGGLPLHF. CDR3 DNA: TGCGCCAGCAGCAACGGGGGAGGATTACCCCTCCACTTT.

The V call is TRBV4-3, the J call TRBJ1-1; D unclear. Trimming removed 0 bases from V and 9 bases from J, with 11 bases in between. The CDR3 has 13 amino acids. Germline V gives CDR1 LGHNA, CDR2 YSLEER. This CDR3 reads CASSQDKDTKAFF. The CDR3 DNA reads TGCGCCAGCAGCCAAGATAAGGATACAAAAGCTTTCTTT.

This rearrangement joins TRBV2 to TRBJ2-7; the D gene is possibly TRBD1 (5 bases). V was trimmed by 0 bases and J by 4 bases, leaving 16 bases between them. Germline V gene sequence: CDR1 SNHLY, CDR2 FYNNEI. The CDR3 is 16 residues long. The CDR3 sequence: CASSEAGRGGEYEQYF. The CDR3 bases are TGTGCCAGCAGTGAAGCGGGAAGGGGCGGTGAATACGAGCAGTACTTC. Filled out from reference TRBV2 and TRBJ2-7, the complete variable domain reads EPEVTQTPSHQVTQMGQEVILRCVPISNHLYFYWYRQILGQKVEFLVSFYNNEISEKSEIFDDQFSVERPDGSNFTLKIRSTKLEDSAMYFCASSEAGRGGEYEQYFGPGTRLTVT.

This chain uses TRBV11-2 with TRBJ2-1; either TRBD1 or TRBD2 may supply D (5 bases each). This CDR3 region has 14 residues. Per germline, CDR1 SGHAT and CDR2 FQNNGV. V lost 0 bases and J 10 bases, leaving 13 bases between the germline ends. The CDR3 nucleotides read TGTGCCAGCAGCTTAGAGGGACGAGGATGGGAGCAGTTCTTC. It specifies CASSLEGRGWEQFF.

The chain is built from TRBV27 and TRBJ2-6; D might be TRBD1 (6 bases). The V and J ends lost 2 bases and 0 bases respectively, with 20 bases between them. The CDR3 has 20 residues. CDR1 is MNHEY and CDR2 is SMNVEV in the germline V gene (reference sequence). The CDR3 coding sequence is TGTGCCAGCAGTTTACACAGGGCCCTAAGTAGACTCTCTGGGGCCAACGTCCTGACTTTC. Translated: CASSLHRALSRLSGANVLTF.

The J gene is TRBJ1-5, the V gene TRBV5-8, with D possibly being TRBD1 (5 bases). The CDR3 is made up of 15 amino acids. The V end lost 2 bases, the J end lost 0 bases, and 9 bases lay between the germline ends. The germline V gene encodes CDR1 SGHTS and CDR2 YDEGEE. The CDR3 bases are TGTGCCAGCAGCTTTTTTAGGGGTAGCAATCAGCCCCAGCATTTT. It yields the protein CASSFFRGSNQPQHF.

The chain is built from TRBV6-5 and TRBJ2-1; D not certain. The CDR3 extends over 12 amino acids. With 8 bases removed from V and 8 bases from J, the gap between germline ends came to 13 bases. Germline CDR1 reads MNHEY; CDR2 reads SVGAGI. Here the CDR3 DNA reads TGTGCCAGCGAAGGCCAGTCCGATGAGCAGTTCTTC. Translating gives CASEGQSDEQFF.

The chain couples TRBV11-2 to TRBJ1-2; a weak D match, TRBD1 (5 bases). This CDR3 contains 13 residues. The germline V and J ends were trimmed by 5 bases and 4 bases, with 11 bases remaining between them. Germline CDR1 SGHAT, CDR2 FQNNGV. The DNA for the CDR3 is TGTGCCAGCAGCCTCGCCGGGACCTATGGCTACACCTTC. Protein sequence: CASSLAGTYGYTF.

The chain couples TRBV18 to TRBJ2-7; 12 bases align to TRBD2. The J segment lost 7 bases and the V segment lost 6 bases, leaving 4 bases of the junction unmatched. Looked up from germline, CDR1 is KGHSH and CDR2 is LQKENI. The CDR3 length is 13 residues. The CDR3: CASSPGLAGEQYF. The CDR3 DNA follows: TGTGCCAGCTCTCCAGGACTAGCGGGAGAGCAGTACTTC.

This clone was recorded only once. The same CDR3 also results from other DNA sequences found in this sample. This rearrangement joins TRBV12-3 or TRBV12-4 to TRBJ1-2; D perhaps matches TRBD1 (6 bases). The ends were cut back, 6 bases at V and 7 bases at J, with 12 bases in the middle. The CDR3 runs 12 residues. Here the CDR3 DNA reads TGTGCCAGCAGCCCGGGGGGCCGTGGCTACACCTTC. The encoded protein is CASSPGGRGYTF.

This sequence joins TRBV7-9 and TRBJ2-1; no definite D call. The CDR3 sequence is 18 residues long. V lost 4 bases and J lost 0, with 19 bases in between. Germline assignment: CDR1 SEHNR and CDR2 FQNEAQ (reference sequence). CDR3 region: CASSSRVAPLSSYNEQFF. The CDR3 region has the DNA TGTGCCAGCAGCTCCCGGGTCGCCCCGCTTAGCTCCTACAATGAGCAGTTCTTC.

The chain links TRBV30 to TRBJ1-6; the match to TRBD1 covers 7 bases. CDR3 length equals 14 residues. From germline, CDR1 is GTSNPN and CDR2 SVGIG (reference sequence). With V trimmed by 3 bases and J by 9 bases, 8 bases remained unmatched. The CDR3 here is CAWRTRTGGSPLHF. DNA of the CDR3: TGTGCCTGGAGAACTCGGACAGGAGGTTCACCCCTCCACTTT.

The V and J genes are TRBV21-1 and TRBJ2-7; TRBD1, the D gene given by the table, was not confirmed from the DNA. TRBV21-1 is termed a pseudogene. This CDR3 is 15 amino acids long. CDR3 protein: CASSKANRGTYEQYF. The CDR3 DNA reads as TGTGCCAGCAGCAAAGCTAACAGGGGAACCTACGAGCAGTACTTC.

V gene TRBV7-9 combines with J gene TRBJ1-4; D remains ambiguous. V lost 1 base and J 5 bases, leaving 8 bases between the germline ends. This CDR3 region has 14 residues. Per the germline V gene, CDR1 is SEHNR and CDR2 is FQNEAQ (reference sequence). CDR3 amino acids: CASSLGAANEKLFF. In nucleotides, the CDR3 is TGTGCCAGCAGCTTAGGGGCCGCAAATGAAAAACTGTTTTTT.

This CDR3 is CASSYSTGGYNSPLHF. The CDR3 DNA sequence: TGTGCCAGCAGTTACTCGACAGGGGGTTATAATTCACCCCTCCACTTT. V is TRBV6-5 and J is TRBJ1-6; 9 nucleotides agree with TRBD1. V was pared by 0 bases and J by 4 bases, with 1 base of the junction left unmatched. Germline values: CDR1 MNHEY, CDR2 SVGAGI. The CDR3 contains 16 residues.

This sequence joins TRBV29-1 and TRBJ2-7, with 12 bases that match TRBD1. The germline gives CDR1 SQVTM, CDR2 ANQGSEA. J gave up 6 bases and V 3 bases, and 3 bases lay outside the gene matches. The CDR3 has 13 residues. CDR3 loop: CSVEGQGAFEQYF. CDR3 DNA: TGCAGCGTTGAGGGACAGGGGGCCTTCGAGCAGTACTTC.

In this sample, this clone turned up a few times. V usage is TRBV10-3 and J usage is TRBJ2-5; 14 bases fit TRBD2. The germline CDR1 and CDR2 sequences are ENHRY and SYGVKD. V lost 5 bases to trimming and J lost 2 bases; unmatched junction nucleotides: 7. The CDR3 spans 17 residues. The CDR3 spells CAISLTSGGAGQETQYF. The CDR3 DNA is TGTGCCATCAGTTTGACTAGCGGGGGGGCCGGGCAAGAGACCCAGTACTTC.

The rearrangement joins TRBV24-1 to TRBJ2-1, with 10 bases lining up with TRBD2. The CDR3 covers 20 residues. J gave up 0 bases and V 0 bases, and 10 bases lay outside the gene matches. The germline gives CDR1 KGHDR, CDR2 SFDVKD. The CDR3 sequence: CATSDLGASGGASSYNEQFF. The DNA of the CDR3 is TGTGCCACCAGTGATTTGGGTGCTAGCGGGGGCGCAAGCTCCTACAATGAGCAGTTCTTC.

The chain has TRBV7-2 and TRBJ1-1; D is unclear. Trimming removed 7 bases from V and 1 base from J, with 16 bases in between. Germline V gene sequence: CDR1 SGHTA, CDR2 FQGNSA. The CDR3 runs to 15 residues. Here the CDR3 DNA reads TGTGCCAGCACCTTGACAAACCCTTGGAACACTGAAGCTTTCTTT. Its protein product is CASTLTNPWNTEAFF.

V gene TRBV28 combines with J gene TRBJ1-5; a possible D gene is TRBD1 (6 bases). Germline CDR1 MDHEN, CDR2 SYDVKM. This CDR3 is built from 14 residues. Trimming took off 2 bases at V and 5 bases at J, with 10 bases between the two ends. CDR3 amino acids: CASSLTGFDQPQHF. As DNA, the CDR3 is TGTGCCAGCAGTTTAACAGGGTTTGATCAGCCCCAGCATTTT.

The V and J genes are TRBV11-2 and TRBJ1-2; 7 bases are shared with TRBD1. V trimming: 1 base; J trimming: 8 bases; junction bases outside the gene matches: 10. The CDR3 is 15 amino acids. Germline CDR1 is SGHAT and CDR2 is FQNNGV. CDR3 DNA sequence: TGTGCCAGCAGCTTAGGCCTACAGGGGAGAAACGGCTACACCTTC. Its protein is CASSLGLQGRNGYTF.

The chain recombines TRBV18 with TRBJ1-4; the D is unclear. V dropped 2 bases and J dropped 7 bases, with 11 bases sitting between them. CDR3 length: 14 residues. Germline-derived CDR1 and CDR2 are KGHSH and LQKENI. CDR3 sequence: CASSPGRSGEKLFF. The CDR3 bases are TGTGCCAGCTCACCAGGGAGGTCCGGTGAAAAACTGTTTTTT. The entire variable domain, with the rest obtained from reference TRBV18 and TRBJ1-4, is as follows: NAGVMQNPRHLVRRRGQEARLRCSPMKGHSHVYWYRQLPEEGLKFMVYLQKENIIDESGMPKERFSAEFPKEGPSILRIQQVVRGDSAAYFCASSPGRSGEKLFFGSGTQLSVL.

In this sample, this clone turned up once. The chain has TRBV4-1 and TRBJ2-2; the match to TRBD2 covers 9 bases. Trimming removed 3 bases from V and 1 base from J; junction bases left unmatched: 3. This CDR3 is 16 amino acids long. Looked up from germline, CDR1 is MGHRA and CDR2 is YSYEKL. DNA of the CDR3: TGCGCCAGCAGCCACCTTAGCGGGGGGAACACCGGGGAGCTGTTTTTT. This encodes CASSHLSGGNTGELFF.